Presented here are 13 T cell receptor beta chains from one specimen sequenced in a study of neurological immune-mediated disorders. One entry per CDR3 protein, called by TCRdb with MiXCR from the 5' RACE reads. The sample consists of roughly 100,000 distinct CDR3 sequences, under 14% of them appearing once. Stated time point: longitudinal time-point 3. The material sequenced was PBMCs. All receptors derive from a female donor with HTLV-1-associated myelopathy (HAM/TSP).

This clonotype was seen at least ten times. J is TRBJ1-1 and V is TRBV5-1; perhaps TRBD1 as D (5 bases). V lost 1 base, J lost 2 bases, and 9 bases lay in between. The CDR3 loop spans 14 amino acids. The V gene's germline CDR1 is SGHRS and CDR2 YFSETQ. The CDR3: CASSLFGANTEAFF. The CDR3 coding sequence is TGCGCCAGCAGCTTGTTTGGGGCCAACACTGAAGCTTTCTTT.

A remark on this clonotype: One base away lies a much larger clone, so this may be a sequencing read error. The CDR3 ends on some other residue instead of the conserved phenylalanine or tryptophan, so this is likely a read error. The V call is TRBV30, the J call TRBJ2-1, with D possibly TRBD2 on 5 matching bases. The V end was cut by 8 bases, the J end by 5 bases, with 13 bases between. Germline-derived CDR1 and CDR2 are GTSNPN and SVGIG (reference sequence). CDR3 length: 12 amino acids. The CDR3 region has the DNA TGTGCCGAATCCGGGAACGACAATGAGCAGTTCTTA. Translation gives CAESGNDNEQFL.

This clonotype was counted many times. The chain recombines TRBV7-2 with TRBJ1-1; D gene ambiguous. The CDR3 sequence is 14 residues long. The germline CDR1 and CDR2 sequences are SGHTA and FQGNSA. V was clipped by 1 base and J by 0 bases, with 6 bases between them. The CDR3 DNA is TGTGCCAGCAGCTTAGTCCCAATGAACACTGAAGCTTTCTTT. Encoded protein: CASSLVPMNTEAFF.

This clonotype was counted only a few times. J is TRBJ2-2 and V is TRBV5-1; no definite D call. V was trimmed by 0 bases and J by 4 bases, leaving 10 bases between them. Germline V CDR1 and CDR2: SGHRS, YFSETQ. There are 15 residues in the CDR3. Written as DNA, the CDR3 is TGCGCCAGCAGCTTGGCAGCGTGGGCCACCGGGGAGCTGTTTTTT. Amino acid sequence: CASSLAAWATGELFF.

The table lists this clonotype with many counts. The chain joins TRBV20-1 to TRBJ2-5, with D unresolved. There are 14 residues in the CDR3. The V end was cut by 0 bases, the J end by 1 base, with 9 bases between. Germline CDR1 is DFQATT and CDR2 is SNEGSKA (reference sequence). The CDR3: CSAREVRFQETQYF. In DNA form, the CDR3 reads TGCAGTGCTAGAGAAGTGAGGTTCCAAGAGACCCAGTACTTC.

This clonotype was observed a handful of times. The CDR3 spells CATSDLGTVNEQFF. The DNA of the CDR3 is TGTGCCACCAGTGATTTAGGGACAGTCAATGAGCAGTTCTTC. This chain links TRBV24-1 with TRBJ2-1; 7 nucleotides match TRBD1. This CDR3 spans 14 amino acids. Germline V gives CDR1 KGHDR, CDR2 SFDVKD. The trim removed 1 base at V and 6 bases at J, leaving 2 bases unmatched.

A note on this clonotype: With a much larger clone just one base away, this may be a read error. This CDR3 is CASKVDRRNYGYTF. CDR3 nucleotides: TGTGCCAGCAAAGTGGACAGACGTAACTATGGCTACACCTTC. The chain combines TRBV28 with TRBJ1-2; perhaps TRBD1 as D (6 bases). The CDR3 loop spans 14 amino acids. The germline CDR1 and CDR2 sequences are MDHEN and SYDVKM. V gave up 7 bases and J gave up 1 base, with 13 bases separating them.

This clonotype was detected many times. The chain couples TRBV6-2 or TRBV6-3 to TRBJ1-4; D is ambiguous. V dropped 6 bases and J dropped 7 bases, with 18 bases sitting between them. This CDR3 comprises 15 residues. CDR1 MNHEY and CDR2 SVGEGT come from the germline V gene. As DNA, the CDR3 is TGTGCCAGCAGACGCCCGTGGGGAGTAAGTGAAAAACTGTTTTTT. It codes for CASRRPWGVSEKLFF.

This clonotype has at least ten counts. The V and J genes are TRBV7-9 and TRBJ2-7, with a tentative D call TRBD1 (7 bases). The CDR3 is made up of 13 amino acids. Trimming took off 5 bases at V and 2 bases at J, with 10 bases between the two ends. The V gene's germline CDR1 is SEHNR and CDR2 FQNEAQ (reference sequence). The CDR3 spells CASSGGTAYEQYF. The CDR3 DNA sequence: TGTGCCAGCAGCGGGGGGACAGCCTACGAGCAGTACTTC.

This clonotype was recorded at least ten times. The V call is TRBV3-1, the J call TRBJ2-1, with D perhaps matching TRBD1 or TRBD2 (5 bases each). This CDR3 contains 14 residues. Germline-derived CDR1 and CDR2 are LGHDT and YNNKEL (reference sequence). Trimming stripped 3 bases from V and 8 bases from J, with 14 bases between. Here the CDR3 reads CASSQETWGYEQFF. DNA for the CDR3: TGTGCCAGCAGCCAGGAAACCTGGGGGTATGAGCAGTTCTTC.

This clonotype was counted many times. In nucleotides, the CDR3 is TGCGCCAGCAGCACAAACAGGGCCACTGAAGCTTTCTTT. It yields the protein CASSTNRATEAFF. The V gene is TRBV5-1, the J gene TRBJ1-1; the D gene is possibly TRBD1 (6 bases). The CDR3 covers 13 residues. V was shortened by 4 bases and J by 4 bases, with 11 bases between the two germline ends. Germline CDR1 SGHRS, CDR2 YFSETQ.

There are many counts of this clonotype. In DNA form, the CDR3 reads TGTGCCAGCAGTTCCTGGGGGAGCACTGAAGCTTTCTTT. This translates into CASSSWGSTEAFF. The chain joins TRBV14 to TRBJ1-1; TRBD1 might be the D (5 bases). Trimming pared 6 bases from V and 4 bases from J, leaving 12 bases between. The CDR3 has 13 amino acids. Germline CDR1 reads SGHDN; CDR2 reads FVKESK. Supplemented by reference TRBV14 and TRBJ1-1, the full variable domain reads EAGVTQFPSHSVIEKGQTVTLRCDPISGHDNLYWYRRVMGKEIKFLLHFVKESKQDESGMPNNRFLAERTGGTYSTLKVQPAELEDSGVYFCASSSWGSTEAFFGQGTRLTVV.

Points on this clonotype: This could be a read error, since a much larger clone is one nucleotide away. This chain uses TRBV12-3 or TRBV12-4 with TRBJ1-1; D gene unclear. This CDR3 region has 13 residues. The V end lost 6 bases, the J end lost 7 bases, and 15 bases lay between the germline ends. The CDR3 region has the DNA TGTGCCAGCAGGGCCACTGGCATCCTTGAAGCTTTCTTT. Translation: CASRATGILEAFF.